This TCR beta chain was observed in a study of cytomegalovirus exposure and HLA in healthy donors. Overall study results and limits: The authors enumerated 150 to 200 TCR beta chains as linked to cytomegalovirus. It was reportedly the case that the classifier diagnosed cytomegalovirus status with high specificity and sensitivity.

The donors were part of the validation cohort of 95 to 150 subjects. That cohort was separate from the first cohort, which comprised 700 or so subjects. Germline V gene lookup returns CDR1 ENHRY and CDR2 SYGVKD. The CDR3 consists of 16 residues. Deletions cut 4 bases from V and 1 base from J, with 14 bases between. With respect to this clone: Its antigen is undetermined.

Assay used: immunoSEQ multiplex PCR; TCRdb lists only in-frame clones, some missing. This table has some 250,000 clones, around 90% appearing once. The chain is built from TRBV10-3 and TRBJ1-5; D is perhaps TRBD1 (5 bases). This clonotype originated in a woman aged 18-30 years in good health and CMV-seronegative. The sequencing input was PBMCs. The CDR3 is CAISVGGVGSNQPQHF. The DNA of the CDR3 is TGTGCCATCAGTGTCGGGGGGGTGGGCAGCAATCAGCCCCAGCATTTT.